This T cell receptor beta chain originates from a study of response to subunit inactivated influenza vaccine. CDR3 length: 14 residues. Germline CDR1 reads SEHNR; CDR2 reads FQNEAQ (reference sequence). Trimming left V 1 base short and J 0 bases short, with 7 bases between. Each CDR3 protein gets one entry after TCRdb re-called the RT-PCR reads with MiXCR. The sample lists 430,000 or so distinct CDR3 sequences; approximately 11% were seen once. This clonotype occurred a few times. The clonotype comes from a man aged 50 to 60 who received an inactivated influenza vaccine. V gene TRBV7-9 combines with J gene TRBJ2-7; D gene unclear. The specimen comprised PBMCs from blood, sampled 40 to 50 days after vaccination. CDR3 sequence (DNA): TGTGCCAGCAGCTTAGACGGTCGCTCCTACGAGCAGTACTTC. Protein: CASSLDGRSYEQYF.